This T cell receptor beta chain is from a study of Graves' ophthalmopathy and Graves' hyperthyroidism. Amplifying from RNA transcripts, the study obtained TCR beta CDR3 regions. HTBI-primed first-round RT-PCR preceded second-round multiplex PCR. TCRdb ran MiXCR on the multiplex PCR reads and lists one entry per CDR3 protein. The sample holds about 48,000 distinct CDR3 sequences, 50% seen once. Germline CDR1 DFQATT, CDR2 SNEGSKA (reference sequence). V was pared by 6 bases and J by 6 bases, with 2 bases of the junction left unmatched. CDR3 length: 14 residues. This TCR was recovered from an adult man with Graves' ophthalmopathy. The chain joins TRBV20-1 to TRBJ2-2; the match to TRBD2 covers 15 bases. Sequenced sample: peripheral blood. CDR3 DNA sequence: TGCAGTGCCCGGACTAGCGGGGGGGCCGGGGAGCTGTTTTTT. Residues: CSARTSGGAGELFF.